One and the same sample provided the 3 T cell receptor beta chains below, sequenced in a study of blood T cell repertoires in COVID-19. TCRdb's copy holds only in-frame clones and misses some; the assay was immunoSEQ multiplex PCR. The sample has approximately 89,000 clones, about 95% seen once; the top ten hold more than 4%. Sample: peripheral blood. The receptors were gathered from a human donor with active COVID-19. The donor label of this sample is uncertain.

The table lists this clone with a few counts. The genes are TRBV5-6 and TRBJ1-6; 10 bases are shared with TRBD1. Germline CDR1 reads SGHDT; CDR2 reads YYEEEE. The CDR3 covers 15 residues. The junction had 4 bases not matched to a gene; V was cut back by 2 bases and J by 8 bases. CDR3 nucleotides: TGTGCCAGCAGCTTCACAGGGACAGGGGATTCACCCCTCCACTTT. Protein: CASSFTGTGDSPLHF. Based on the CDR3 plus reference TRBV5-6 and TRBJ1-6, the full variable domain is DAGVTQSPTHLIKTRGQQVTLRCSPKSGHDTVSWYQQALGQGPQFIFQYYEEEERQRGNFPDRFSGHQFPNYSSELNVNALLLGDSALYLCASSFTGTGDSPLHFGNGTRLTVT.

The chain is built from TRBV4-2 and TRBJ2-5; the match to TRBD2 covers 9 bases. The ends lost 0 bases at V and 2 bases at J; junction bases unmatched: 7. Germline values: CDR1 LGHNA, CDR2 YNFKEQ. The length of the CDR3 is 17 residues. The CDR3 nucleotides read TGTGCCAGCAGCCAAGATCCTAGCGGGGTGAAGCAAGAGACCCAGTACTTC. This codes for CASSQDPSGVKQETQYF.

V gene TRBV12-3 or TRBV12-4 combines with J gene TRBJ1-4; D perhaps matches TRBD1 (6 bases). This CDR3 contains 11 residues. V was trimmed by 2 bases and J by 11 bases, leaving 6 bases between them. Written as DNA, the CDR3 is TGTGCCAGCAGTTTAACAGGGAAACTGTTTTTT. It codes for CASSLTGKLFF.